This TCR beta chain is from a study of blood T cell repertoires in COVID-19. As processed by the authors: Cell counts per sample came from amplifying reference gene primers. Sequenced by immunoSEQ multiplex PCR; TCRdb stores in-frame clones only, minus some. V, J and clone size reflect that table, while D and trimming were determined from the DNA. The data show more than 300,000 clones, 90% seen once. CDR1 is LNHDA, CDR2 SQIVND, per germline (reference sequence). After removal of 6 bases from V and 7 bases from J, the junction contained 9 bases not matched to a gene. This CDR3 comprises 15 residues. This TCR was recovered from a woman aged 40 to 50 with COVID-19, enrolled during active disease. This chain joins TRBV19 and TRBJ1-4, with 9 nucleotides matching TRBD1. Sequences were obtained from peripheral blood. The CDR3: CASSDTGGAREKLFF. CDR3 nucleotide sequence: TGTGCCAGTAGCGATACAGGGGGCGCGCGTGAAAAACTGTTTTTT.